These 31 T cell receptor beta chains came from one sample sequenced in a study of T-cell memory formation after mild COVID-19. From the 5' RACE reads, TCRdb called clonotypes with MiXCR, one entry per CDR3 protein. The sample lists about 620,000 distinct CDR3 sequences; roughly 17% were seen once. Sequenced sample: PBMCs or a T cell subset sorted from them (not recorded which). These receptor sequences come from an adult woman who had mild COVID-19 (a few samples of this study predate the infection). Cell type and time point are not known.

The chain is built from TRBV5-1 and TRBJ1-2; tentative D call: TRBD1 (5 bases). Germline assignment: CDR1 SGHRS and CDR2 YFSETQ. The CDR3 consists of 14 residues. V was cut by 4 bases and J by 5 bases, with 15 bases left in between. The CDR3 coding sequence is TGCGCCAGCAGCCCCGGGGACGGAGAGTATGGCTACACCTTC. Amino acids: CASSPGDGEYGYTF.

This chain links TRBV25-1 with TRBJ2-2, with TRBD2 identical over 7 bases. The ends lost 2 bases at V and 3 bases at J; junction bases unmatched: 6. Per germline, CDR1 MGHDK and CDR2 SYGVNS. This CDR3 spans 16 amino acids. The CDR3 loop reads CASSEPWGGDTGELFF. CDR3 sequence (DNA): TGTGCCAGCAGTGAACCCTGGGGGGGGGACACCGGGGAGCTGTTTTTT.

This chain connects TRBV29-1 to TRBJ2-1; 8 bases agree with TRBD2. V was pared by 0 bases and J by 2 bases, with 3 bases of the junction left unmatched. This CDR3 comprises 15 residues. Germline-derived CDR1 and CDR2 are SQVTM and ANQGSEA. The CDR3 sequence: CSVEEAGLAYNEQFF. The CDR3 DNA sequence: TGCAGCGTTGAAGAGGCGGGACTAGCCTACAATGAGCAGTTCTTC.

In its sample, this clonotype was seen a few times. V gene TRBV5-1 combines with J gene TRBJ1-1; TRBD1 might be the D (5 bases). The CDR3 length is 14 residues. Germline V gives CDR1 SGHRS, CDR2 YFSETQ. V was cut by 5 bases and J by 10 bases, with 21 bases left in between. The CDR3 sequence: CASREPGTQVRAFF. The CDR3 DNA is TGCGCCAGCAGAGAACCCGGGACGCAGGTTCGAGCTTTCTTT.

This clonotype occurred a few times. Here the CDR3 reads CASSQRGAPAYNEQFF. The CDR3 region has the DNA TGTGCCAGCAGTCAACGGGGGGCTCCAGCGTACAATGAGCAGTTCTTC. V gene TRBV14 combines with J gene TRBJ2-1; TRBD2 might be the D (7 bases). This CDR3 contains 16 residues. The germline V gene encodes CDR1 SGHDN and CDR2 FVKESK. Between the trimmed V and J ends, which lost 6 bases and 4 bases, there was a span of 19 bases.

This chain links TRBV7-2 with TRBJ2-2; 11 bases map to TRBD2. The CDR3 is 16 amino acids. CDR1 SGHTA and CDR2 FQGNSA come from the germline V gene. The J segment lost 3 bases and the V segment lost 5 bases, leaving 5 bases of the junction unmatched. CDR3 region: CASSETSGKYTGELFF. CDR3 DNA: TGTGCCAGCAGCGAGACTAGCGGGAAGTACACCGGGGAGCTGTTTTTT.

This rearrangement joins TRBV12-3 or TRBV12-4 to TRBJ1-5; maybe TRBD1 (6 bases). The CDR3 extends over 14 amino acids. With 5 bases removed from V and 3 bases from J, the gap between germline ends came to 11 bases. CDR3 protein: CASSGGHINQPQHF. CDR3 in DNA: TGTGCCAGCAGTGGGGGACATATCAATCAGCCCCAGCATTTT.

The chain uses TRBV9 and TRBJ2-5, with TRBD2 matching 14 bases. From germline, CDR1 is SGDLS and CDR2 YYNGEE. The CDR3 has 18 amino acids. Trimming cost V 3 bases and J 10 bases; bases outside gene matches: 17. CDR3 sequence (DNA): TGTGCCAGCAGCGCCGTGAGTGGGTTGGGACTAGCGGGGGAAGACCAGTACTTC. Translation gives CASSAVSGLGLAGEDQYF.

V is TRBV7-3 and J is TRBJ2-1, with TRBD2 matching over 11 bases. The CDR3 loop spans 15 amino acids. V lost 3 bases to trimming and J lost 9 bases; unmatched junction nucleotides: 7. The germline V gene encodes CDR1 SGHTA and CDR2 FQGTGA. The CDR3 DNA reads TGTGCCAGCAGCTTGGAACTAGCGGGAGCTCCTGAGCAGTTCTTC. It yields the protein CASSLELAGAPEQFF.

This clonotype was seen a few times. The chain couples TRBV15 to TRBJ2-6; 12 bases are shared with TRBD1. The CDR3 covers 16 residues. V was pared by 6 bases and J by 2 bases, with 2 bases of the junction left unmatched. From germline, CDR1 is LNHNV and CDR2 YYDKDF (reference sequence). CDR3 nucleotide sequence: TGTGCCACCAGAGGGACAGGGGGCCCTGGGGCCAACGTCCTGACTTTC. Translated: CATRGTGGPGANVLTF.

In its sample, this clonotype was seen a few times. V is TRBV4-3 and J is TRBJ2-1; TRBD2 matches at 7 bases. The V segment lost 0 bases and the J segment 6 bases; nucleotides outside the gene matches: 5. Germline V gene data show CDR1 as LGHNA and CDR2 as YSLEER. This CDR3 comprises 15 residues. The CDR3: CASSQDPLAVNEQFF. CDR3 in DNA: TGCGCCAGCAGCCAAGATCCGCTAGCGGTCAATGAGCAGTTCTTC.

This clonotype was observed a few times. This chain uses TRBV11-2 with TRBJ2-5, with 8 bases lining up with TRBD2. The germline CDR1 and CDR2 sequences are SGHAT and FQNNGV. The CDR3 consists of 16 residues. The junction had 10 bases not matched to a gene; V was cut back by 5 bases and J by 2 bases. Written as DNA, the CDR3 is TGTGCCAGCAGCCCATCCCTGCGGGGGGCACAAGAGACCCAGTACTTC. Its translation is CASSPSLRGAQETQYF. The complete variable domain, with remaining parts taken from reference TRBV11-2 and TRBJ2-5, reads EAGVAQSPRYKIIEKRQSVAFWCNPISGHATLYWYQQILGQGPKLLIQFQNNGVVDDSQLPKDRFSAERLKGVDSTLKIQPAKLEDSAVYLCASSPSLRGAQETQYFGPGTRLLVL.

This clonotype showed up just a few times. The chain is built from TRBV6-5 and TRBJ1-1; D gene ambiguous. The CDR3 loop spans 12 amino acids. V lost 5 bases and J lost 3, with 7 bases in between. Germline CDR1 is MNHEY and CDR2 is SVGAGI. The CDR3 region is CASSHGDTEAFF. CDR3 nucleotides: TGTGCCAGCAGTCACGGGGACACTGAAGCTTTCTTT.

This clonotype occurred a few times. The V call is TRBV7-3, the J call TRBJ2-1; the match to TRBD2 covers 10 bases. The CDR3 is 15 amino acids. J lost 9 bases, V lost 5 bases, and 10 bases had no gene match. Germline lookup yields CDR1 SGHTA and CDR2 FQGTGA. The CDR3 sequence is CASSPGIAGGTEQFF. For the CDR3, the DNA is TGTGCCAGCAGCCCGGGGATAGCGGGAGGCACTGAGCAGTTCTTC.

V is TRBV29-1 and J is TRBJ2-7, with TRBD2 as a possible D gene (5 bases). The length of the CDR3 is 14 residues. Per the germline V gene, CDR1 is SQVTM and CDR2 is ANQGSEA. Deletions cut 0 bases from V and 3 bases from J, with 12 bases between. CDR3 DNA: TGCAGCGTTGAAGATCGGGGAACTAGCTACGAGCAGTACTTC. Its translation is CSVEDRGTSYEQYF.

This clonotype was found a few times. The chain has TRBV5-6 and TRBJ2-6, with D possibly matching TRBD2 (5 bases). The V and J ends lost 4 bases and 0 bases respectively, with 17 bases between them. CDR1 SGHDT and CDR2 YYEEEE come from the germline V gene. This CDR3 spans 18 amino acids. The CDR3 region has the DNA TGTGCCAGCAGCCAGCGAGGAGCGGACTTCTCTGGGGCCAACGTCCTGACTTTC. It translates to CASSQRGADFSGANVLTF.

This clonotype was observed a few times. The chain has TRBV27 and TRBJ2-7; D gene ambiguous. Trimming shortened V by 6 bases and J by 3 bases, and 9 bases separated the two germline ends. Germline lookup yields CDR1 MNHEY and CDR2 SMNVEV (reference sequence). CDR3 length: 12 residues. CDR3 sequence (DNA): TGTGCCAGCAGCTCCAGTCGCTACGAGCAGTACTTC. It specifies CASSSSRYEQYF.

The chain links TRBV9 to TRBJ2-1; D assignment may be TRBD1 or TRBD2 (5 bases each). Between the trimmed V and J ends, which lost 0 bases and 7 bases, there was a span of 8 bases. The CDR3 spans 13 residues. Germline CDR1 SGDLS, CDR2 YYNGEE. The CDR3 DNA reads as TGTGCCAGCAGCGTAGGAGGGGCTAATGAGCAGTTCTTC. Its translation is CASSVGGANEQFF.

This clonotype was recorded a few times. For the CDR3, the DNA is TGTGCCAGCAGTGGGGGGGAAAACATTCAGTACTTC. Its protein is CASSGGENIQYF. The chain carries TRBV2 and TRBJ2-4; a weak D match, TRBD2 (6 bases). V lost 4 bases and J 5 bases, leaving 6 bases between the germline ends. CDR3 size: 12 residues. Germline CDR1 and CDR2: SNHLY and FYNNEI.

The table lists this clonotype with a few counts. V usage is TRBV4-2 and J usage is TRBJ2-7; D not resolved. Germline lookup yields CDR1 LGHNA and CDR2 YNFKEQ. This CDR3 is built from 13 residues. Trimming left V 0 bases short and J 7 bases short, with 10 bases between. CDR3 amino acids: CASSQDQLGEQYF. The CDR3, as DNA: TGTGCCAGCAGCCAAGATCAACTCGGGGAGCAGTACTTC.

The chain employs TRBV6-5 and TRBJ2-5; 7 nucleotides match TRBD1. The CDR3 runs 16 residues. Germline assignment: CDR1 MNHEY and CDR2 SVGAGI. V shed 7 bases, J shed 1 base, and the junction held 12 bases outside the gene matches. The CDR3 nucleotides read TGTGCCAGCACCTTAACAGGGGCCACGACCCAAGAGACCCAGTACTTC. Amino acids: CASTLTGATTQETQYF.

V usage is TRBV4-1 and J usage is TRBJ2-7; 8 bases match TRBD2. The CDR3 extends over 16 amino acids. Germline CDR1 is MGHRA and CDR2 is YSYEKL. With 1 base clipped from V and 2 bases from J, the junction kept 7 bases outside the gene matches. The CDR3 protein is CASSQGASGHTYEQYF. CDR3 nucleotides: TGCGCCAGCAGCCAAGGAGCTAGCGGGCATACCTACGAGCAGTACTTC.

This chain's CDR3 is CASSLNRAQPQHF. The CDR3 DNA is TGTGCCAGCAGCTTGAACAGGGCTCAGCCCCAGCATTTT. The rearrangement uses TRBV27 and TRBJ1-5; TRBD1 might be the D (6 bases). This CDR3 has 13 amino acids. Trimming removed 6 bases at V and 6 bases at J, with 12 bases between. Germline CDR1 is MNHEY and CDR2 is SMNVEV (reference sequence).

The genes are TRBV24-1 and TRBJ2-5, with 7 bases matching TRBD1. The CDR3 covers 15 residues. The germline gives CDR1 KGHDR, CDR2 SFDVKD. Trimming removed 4 bases from V and 1 base from J; junction bases left unmatched: 5. The CDR3 region is CATSDHRDSQETQYF. In nucleotides, the CDR3 is TGTGCCACCAGTGACCACAGGGACAGCCAAGAGACCCAGTACTTC.

A remark on this clonotype: This could be a read error, since a much larger clone is one nucleotide away. The chain combines TRBV5-6 with TRBJ1-5; 9 bases match TRBD1. The ends lost 3 bases at V and 4 bases at J; junction bases unmatched: 2. Germline loops: CDR1 SGHDT, CDR2 YYEEEE. This CDR3 has 14 amino acids. DNA of the CDR3: TGTGCCAGCAGCTGGGGGACAGGGAATCAGCCCCAGCATTTT. This gives the protein CASSWGTGNQPQHF.

This clonotype was observed a handful of times. J is TRBJ1-2 and V is TRBV7-9; TRBD1 is a possible D gene (6 bases). CDR1 and CDR2 (germline): SEHNR, FQNEAQ (reference sequence). This CDR3 is built from 14 residues. V was clipped by 5 bases and J by 4 bases, with 14 bases between them. The CDR3 DNA sequence: TGTGCCAGCAGCCCGACAGGTTTCGGCTATGGCTACACCTTC. Translated, it gives CASSPTGFGYGYTF.

This clonotype was found many times. J is TRBJ2-1 and V is TRBV4-1; 9 nucleotides match TRBD2. Germline trimming cut 0 bases from V and 4 bases from J; bases unmatched to any gene: 4. From germline, CDR1 is MGHRA and CDR2 YSYEKL. The CDR3 is 16 amino acids. CDR3 in DNA: TGCGCCAGCAGCCAAGATGGGAGCGGGGGGTACAATGAGCAGTTCTTC. Residues: CASSQDGSGGYNEQFF.

CDR3: CASSQDGGENSYEQYF. In nucleotides, the CDR3 is TGTGCCAGCAGCCAAGATGGAGGCGAGAACTCCTACGAGCAGTACTTC. V gene TRBV4-2 combines with J gene TRBJ2-7; maybe TRBD2 (5 bases). Looked up from germline, CDR1 is LGHNA and CDR2 is YNFKEQ. Trimming left V 0 bases short and J 0 bases short, with 12 bases between. This CDR3 contains 16 residues.

The table lists this clonotype with a few counts. The V call is TRBV4-1, the J call TRBJ2-2; 10 nucleotides align to TRBD1. This CDR3 has 15 amino acids. Germline V gene data show CDR1 as MGHRA and CDR2 as YSYEKL. With V trimmed by 5 bases and J by 5 bases, 5 bases remained unmatched. DNA of the CDR3: TGCGCCAGCAGCACCCGGACAGGGGGGACCGGGGAGCTGTTTTTT. Translating it yields CASSTRTGGTGELFF.

This clonotype was counted between two and nine times. V and J are TRBV12-3 or TRBV12-4 and TRBJ2-2; TRBD1 is a possible D gene (5 bases). The CDR3 totals 17 residues. The V end was cut by 3 bases, the J end by 2 bases, with 16 bases between. For the CDR3, the DNA is TGTGCCAGCAGTTTCGAATCTCGCAGGGTTAACACCGGGGAGCTGTTTTTT. Protein product: CASSFESRRVNTGELFF.

This chain joins TRBV3-1 and TRBJ2-7; D is unresolved. The CDR3 totals 14 residues. V lost 4 bases and J 2 bases, leaving 12 bases between the germline ends. Germline loops: CDR1 LGHDT, CDR2 YNNKEL (reference sequence). This chain's CDR3 is CASSPGPIPYEQYF. The DNA for the CDR3 is TGTGCCAGCAGCCCAGGCCCGATCCCCTACGAGCAGTACTTC.